This T cell receptor (beta chain) emerged from a study of cytomegalovirus exposure and HLA in healthy donors. Whole-study results and caveats: Researchers left out some V segments, among them TRBV6-2 and TRBV6-3, as indistinguishable. The authors listed 150 to 200 TCR beta chains as cytomegalovirus-associated. Most likely, a cluster of highly shared sequence variants arose as a sequencing artifact.

The V end was cut by 0 bases, the J end by 4 bases, with 10 bases between. This CDR3 region has 15 residues. Germline loops: CDR1 SNHLY, CDR2 FYNNEI. Both 60 Vbeta primers and 13 Jbeta primers went into the PCR. Some clones are missing from TCRdb's copy, which holds only in-frame ones; the method was immunoSEQ multiplex PCR. The table records 150,000 to 200,000 clones, around 83% of them present only once. Comments on this clone: The antigen is unknown.

The chain is built from TRBV2 and TRBJ1-5, with D possibly matching TRBD1 (5 bases). The sample comprised PBMCs. The clonotype was recovered from a man aged 50 to 59 in good health and CMV-seropositive. The DNA for the CDR3 is TGTGCCAGCAGTGAAGCTTGGGGGGGAAATCAGCCCCAGCATTTT. Translating it yields CASSEAWGGNQPQHF.